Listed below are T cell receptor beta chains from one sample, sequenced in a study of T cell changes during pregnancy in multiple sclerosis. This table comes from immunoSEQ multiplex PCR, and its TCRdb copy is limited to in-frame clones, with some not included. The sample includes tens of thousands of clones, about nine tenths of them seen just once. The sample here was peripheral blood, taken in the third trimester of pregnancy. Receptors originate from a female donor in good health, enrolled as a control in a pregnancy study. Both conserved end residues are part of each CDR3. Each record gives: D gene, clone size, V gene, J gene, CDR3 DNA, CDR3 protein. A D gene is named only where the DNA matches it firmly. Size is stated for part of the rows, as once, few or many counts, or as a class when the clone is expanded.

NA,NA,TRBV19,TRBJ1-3,TGTGCCAGTAGGGGCAGGGTGTGGGGAAACACCATATATTTT,CASRGRVWGNTIYF
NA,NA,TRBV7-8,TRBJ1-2,TGTGCCAGCAGCCCAAGACAGGCCCGCTATGGCTACACCTTC,CASSPRQARYGYTF
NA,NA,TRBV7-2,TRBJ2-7,TGTGCCAGCAGCCCCCGACAGAACAACTACGAGCAGTACTTC,CASSPRQNNYEQYF
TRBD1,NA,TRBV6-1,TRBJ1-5,TGTGCCAGCAGTGAGGTGACAGGGGTCAATCAGCCCCAGCATTTT,CASSEVTGVNQPQHF
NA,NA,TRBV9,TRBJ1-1,TGTGCCAGCAGCCCGAACGAGCCGAACACTGAAGCTTTCTTT,CASSPNEPNTEAFF
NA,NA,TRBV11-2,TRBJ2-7,TGTGCCAGCAGCTTAGTCTGGCAAAGCTCCTACGAGCAGTACTTC,CASSLVWQSSYEQYF
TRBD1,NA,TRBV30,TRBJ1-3,TGTGCCTGGAGATCAGGGACAGGATTCACCTCTGGAAACACCATATATTTT,CAWRSGTGFTSGNTIYF
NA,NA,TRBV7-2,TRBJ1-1,TGTGCCAGCAGCCGACGGGTGGAAGCTTTCTTT,CASSRRVEAFF
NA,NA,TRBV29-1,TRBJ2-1,TGCAGCGTTGGGGCAGGGTCGAGCAATGAGCAGTTCTTC,CSVGAGSSNEQFF
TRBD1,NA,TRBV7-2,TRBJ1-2,TGTGCCAGCAGCTTCCGTTGGGACAGGGGGAACTATGGCTACACCTTC,CASSFRWDRGNYGYTF
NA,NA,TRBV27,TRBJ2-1,TGTGCCAGCAGTTTAATCTCAGGGGTCTATGAGCAGTTCTTC,CASSLISGVYEQFF
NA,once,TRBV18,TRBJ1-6,TGTGCCAGCTCATCAGGGGAAGAGTGGTCACCCCTCCACTTT,CASSSGEEWSPLHF
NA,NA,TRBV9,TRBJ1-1,TGTGCCAGCAGCGTTAGGGGGGGGAACACTGAAGCTTTCTTT,CASSVRGGNTEAFF
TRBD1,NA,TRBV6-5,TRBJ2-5,TGTGCCAGCAGTCGCGGGACAGGGTTCGTCGAGACCCAGTACTTC,CASSRGTGFVETQYF
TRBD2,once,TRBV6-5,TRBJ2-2,TGTGCCAGCAGTTGGACTAGCGGGGGGCGCACCGGGGAGCTGTTTTTT,CASSWTSGGRTGELFF
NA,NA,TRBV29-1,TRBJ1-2,TGCAGCGTTAATTCCTTTTATGGCTACACCTTC,CSVNSFYGYTF
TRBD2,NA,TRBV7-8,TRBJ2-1,TGTGCCAGCAGCTTAGAAGCTAGCGGGGGGGGTTACAATGAGCAGTTCTTC,CASSLEASGGGYNEQFF
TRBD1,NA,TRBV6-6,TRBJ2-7,TGTGCCAGCAGTTACGAGGACAGGGGGCGGGTCGACGAGCAGTACTTC,CASSYEDRGRVDEQYF
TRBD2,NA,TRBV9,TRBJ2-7,TGTGCCAGCAGCGCCGGGACTAGCCTCTCCTACGAGCAGTACTTC,CASSAGTSLSYEQYF
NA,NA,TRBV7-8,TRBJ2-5,TGTGCCAGCAGCTTAGTCATAGGGAGGTTGGACCAAGAGACCCAGTACTTC,CASSLVIGRLDQETQYF
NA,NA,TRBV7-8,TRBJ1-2,TGTGCCAGCAGCTTAGGCCGGGCCACGGGAGGCTACACCTTC,CASSLGRATGGYTF
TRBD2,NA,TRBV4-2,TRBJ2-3,TGTGCCAGCAGCCAAGGGAAGTCTAGCGGGAACACAGATACGCAGTATTTT,CASSQGKSSGNTDTQYF
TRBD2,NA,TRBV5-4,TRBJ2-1,TGTGCCAGCAGCTTGCCTAGCGGGAGGGCTTTTAATGAGCAGTTCTTC,CASSLPSGRAFNEQFF
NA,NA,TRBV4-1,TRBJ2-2,TGCGCCAGCAGCCAACCAGCGGGCCCCGGGGAGCTGTTTTTT,CASSQPAGPGELFF
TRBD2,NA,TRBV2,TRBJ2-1,TGTGCCAGCAGTGAAACAAGGACTAGCGGGAGTGGTTACAATGAGCAGTTCTTC,CASSETRTSGSGYNEQFF
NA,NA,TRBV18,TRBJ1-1,TGTGCCAGCTCACCACAGGGGATGGGCACTGAAGCTTTCTTT,CASSPQGMGTEAFF
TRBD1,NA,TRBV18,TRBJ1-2,TGTGCCAGCTCACCAAATCACCCGGACAGGGTGTTGGGAGGCTACACCTTC,CASSPNHPDRVLGGYTF
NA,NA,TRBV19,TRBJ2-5,TGTGCCAGTAGTAGGGCAGTTCAAGAGACCCAGTACTTC,CASSRAVQETQYF
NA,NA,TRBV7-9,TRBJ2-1,TGTGCCACCGTCCGGGGGAACTACAATGAGCAGTTCTTC,CATVRGNYNEQFF
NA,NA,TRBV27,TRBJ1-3,TGTGCCAGCAGCCCTAGGCGGGGCTCTGGAAACACCATATATTTT,CASSPRRGSGNTIYF
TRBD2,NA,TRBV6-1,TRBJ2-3,TGTGCCAGCAGTGGGACTAGCGGGGGGGCAGATACGCAGTATTTT,CASSGTSGGADTQYF
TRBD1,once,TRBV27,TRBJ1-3,TGTGCCAGCAGTTTAGGACAGGCCGGGACCACCATATATTTT,CASSLGQAGTTIYF
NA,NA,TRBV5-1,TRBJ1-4,TGCGCCAGCAGCTACACAACAACTAATGAAAAACTGTTTTTT,CASSYTTTNEKLFF
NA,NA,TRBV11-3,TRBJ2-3,TGTGCCAGCACCCACCCGGGGTCGGTTACGCAGTATTTT,CASTHPGSVTQYF
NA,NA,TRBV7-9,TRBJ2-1,TGTGCCAGCAGTCCCCTGATTAGCCTCTACAATGAGCAGTTCTTC,CASSPLISLYNEQFF
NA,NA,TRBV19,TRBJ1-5,TGTGCCAGTAGTATAACAGTAATCTTATATAGCAATCAGCCCCAGCATTTT,CASSITVILYSNQPQHF
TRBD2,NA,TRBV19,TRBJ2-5,TGTGCCAGTGGGCCTAGCGGGAGTCCAGTGGAGACCCAGTACTTC,CASGPSGSPVETQYF
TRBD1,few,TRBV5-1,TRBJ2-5,TGCGCCAGCAGCATACAGGGGGCGCAAGAGACCCAGTACTTC,CASSIQGAQETQYF